The source of this T cell receptor beta chain is a study of T cells expressing NK-cell markers. TCRdb reprocessed the 5' RACE reads, keeping one entry per CDR3 protein, no DNA. The sample data list about 160,000 distinct CDR3 sequences. Looked up from germline, CDR1 is SEHNR and CDR2 is FQNEAQ (reference sequence). CDR3 length: 15 residues. The J gene is TRBJ1-2, the V gene TRBV7-9. The sample was blood T cells: a sorted CD56 or NKG2C T cell subset, CD4+ or CD8+ T cells, or bulk PBMC T cells (not recorded which). This clonotype was sampled from a man aged 18 to 69 in good health. This CDR3 is CASSLALETNYGYTF.